The source of this T cell receptor (beta chain) is a study of identical twins. Findings of the study overall: Low generation-probability sequences were in excess among twin-shared out-of-frame alpha sequences. With beta out-of-frame sequences, excess sharing by twins was weaker.

This clonotype has only a few counts. As yet, its antigen is unknown. It was template switching that added a universal primer site, and there were unique molecular identifiers on the cDNA. TCRdb re-called the 5' RACE reads with MiXCR, one entry per CDR3 protein. Of more than 400,000 distinct CDR3 sequences in the sample, about 16% were seen once. Everyone who gave samples was a healthy Caucasian. CDR3 length equals 15 residues. Per germline, CDR1 SGHKS and CDR2 YYEKEE (reference sequence). V was cut by 6 bases and J by 0 bases, with 15 bases left in between. These data were likewise used in another study, on yellow fever vaccine responses in identical twins.

V gene TRBV5-5 combines with J gene TRBJ1-1, with D unclear. The sequence was collected from a woman younger than 30 in good health. The sequenced sample was CD4+ T cells sorted from blood. As DNA, the CDR3 is TGTGCCAGCAAGTATTCAGAAGGCCTGAACACTGAAGCTTTCTTT. Its translation is CASKYSEGLNTEAFF. Full variable domain (rest looked up from reference TRBV5-5 and TRBJ1-1): DAGVTQSPTHLIKTRGQQVTLRCSPISGHKSVSWYQQVLGQGPQFIFQYYEKEERGRGNFPDRFSARQFPNYSSELNVNALLLGDSALYLCASKYSEGLNTEAFFGQGTRLTVV.